The present entry profiles one TCR beta chain with its context. The antigen remains undetermined. This entry comes from a study of shared clonotypes between healthy human individuals. The study's findings and limits: Unshared clonotypes carried lower generation probabilities than those common to all four donors.

CD45RO negativity and positive selection for CCR7 defined naive CD8 cells, a population that excluded terminally differentiated effector memory CD45RA+ cells. V was pared by 3 bases and J by 6 bases, with 11 bases between. Per germline, CDR1 LNHDA and CDR2 SQIVND (reference sequence). The CDR3 contains 13 residues. Using immunoSEQ multiplex PCR, the repertoire was profiled, and TCRdb retains in-frame clones only, with some absent. The table shows more than 2 million clones, with 90% to 95% occurring only once. Material for sequencing was naive CD8+ T cells from PBMCs. V gene TRBV19 combines with J gene TRBJ1-1; D is possibly TRBD1 (6 bases). This TCR derives from a man younger than 35 in good health. Some clones in this sample may be carry-over from other donors' samples. The CDR3 sequence is CASSILDSAEAFF. Written as DNA, the CDR3 is TGTGCCAGTAGTATCTTGGACAGTGCTGAAGCTTTCTTT.